The 27 T cell receptor beta chains listed next were all sequenced from one sample in a study of radiotherapy plus CTLA-4 blockade in lung cancer. This table comes from immunoSEQ multiplex PCR, and its TCRdb copy is limited to in-frame clones, with some not included. The table records over 60,000 clones, more than 75% of them present only once. The material sequenced was peripheral blood, taken from a patient treated with radiotherapy plus ipilimumab. These receptors originate from a human donor with non-small cell lung cancer who had stable disease on radiotherapy plus ipilimumab.

CDR3 protein: CASNSLWGGNTEAFF. In nucleotides, the CDR3 is TGCGCCAGCAACTCTTTATGGGGGGGGAACACTGAAGCTTTCTTT. The genes are TRBV4-1 and TRBJ1-1, with TRBD1 as a possible D gene (5 bases). Trimming removed 7 bases at V and 1 base at J, with 16 bases between. This CDR3 contains 15 residues. Germline CDR1 is MGHRA and CDR2 is YSYEKL.

The gene calls are TRBV5-4 and TRBJ2-3, with a possible D match to TRBD1 (6 bases). V lost 7 bases, J lost 4 bases, and 16 bases lay in between. In germline, CDR1 is SGHNT, CDR2 YYREEE (reference sequence). CDR3 size: 14 residues. CDR3 in amino acids: CASARYRVADTQYF. The CDR3 DNA sequence: TGTGCCAGCGCCCGGTACAGGGTAGCAGATACGCAGTATTTT.

The chain joins TRBV19 to TRBJ2-3, with no clear D. The CDR3 sequence is 14 residues long. The germline CDR1 and CDR2 sequences are LNHDA and SQIVND (reference sequence). Between the trimmed V and J ends, which lost 5 bases and 2 bases, there was a span of 11 bases. The CDR3 protein is CASSRTTSTDTQYF. Written as DNA, the CDR3 is TGTGCCAGTAGTCGCACCACTTCCACAGATACGCAGTATTTT.

The chain links TRBV14 to TRBJ1-1; TRBD1 matches 8 bases. Germline V gene lookup returns CDR1 SGHDN and CDR2 FVKESK. After removal of 7 bases from V and 0 bases from J, the junction contained 1 base not matched to a gene. There are 13 residues in the CDR3. The CDR3 sequence: CASTGGLNTEAFF. The DNA of the CDR3 is TGTGCCAGCACAGGGGGCTTGAACACTGAAGCTTTCTTT.

The chain employs TRBV6-5 and TRBJ2-5; TRBD2 agrees at 10 bases. Looked up from germline, CDR1 is MNHEY and CDR2 is SVGAGI. V lost 6 bases to trimming and J lost 4 bases; unmatched junction nucleotides: 8. The CDR3 has 15 amino acids. As DNA, the CDR3 is TGTGCCAGCAGCATGGTTAGCGGGAGGAGAGAGACCCAGTACTTC. This codes for CASSMVSGRRETQYF.

V and J are TRBV2 and TRBJ1-5; D is undetermined. With 2 bases removed from V and 7 bases from J, the gap between germline ends came to 15 bases. CDR1 and CDR2 (germline): SNHLY, FYNNEI. There are 15 residues in the CDR3. CDR3 sequence reads: CASSENRGLGQPQHF. In DNA form, the CDR3 reads TGTGCCAGCAGTGAAAATCGGGGTTTAGGACAGCCCCAGCATTTT. The full variable domain, rest sourced from reference TRBV2 and TRBJ1-5, is EPEVTQTPSHQVTQMGQEVILRCVPISNHLYFYWYRQILGQKVEFLVSFYNNEISEKSEIFDDQFSVERPDGSNFTLKIRSTKLEDSAMYFCASSENRGLGQPQHFGDGTRLSIL.

Written as DNA, the CDR3 is TGTGCCTGGAGTCCCCGATCCTGGTATAATTCACCCCTCCACTTT. It translates to CAWSPRSWYNSPLHF. The chain carries TRBV30 and TRBJ1-6, with D hard to call. The germline CDR1 and CDR2 sequences are GTSNPN and SVGIG (reference sequence). Trimming left V 2 bases short and J 4 bases short, with 12 bases between. The CDR3 totals 15 residues.

The chain combines TRBV6-5 with TRBJ1-2, with no clear D. The CDR3 is 14 residues long. Germline V gene data show CDR1 as MNHEY and CDR2 as SVGAGI. The germline V and J ends were trimmed by 6 bases and 8 bases, with 19 bases remaining between them. CDR3 coding DNA: TGTGCCAGCAGCCTCTCCCGCGGGGAAGGAGGCTACACCTTC. The encoded protein is CASSLSRGEGGYTF.

V usage is TRBV15 and J usage is TRBJ2-5; 9 nucleotides line up with TRBD1. This CDR3 spans 16 amino acids. The V gene's germline CDR1 is LNHNV and CDR2 YYDKDF (reference sequence). V dropped 3 bases and J dropped 5; count of bases not matched to a gene: 10. CDR3 protein: CATSRLRDREGETQYF. The CDR3 DNA is TGTGCCACCAGCAGGTTGAGGGACAGGGAAGGCGAGACCCAGTACTTC.

V is TRBV5-1 and J is TRBJ1-5; maybe TRBD1 (6 bases). With 0 bases removed from V and 5 bases from J, the gap between germline ends came to 12 bases. The CDR3 runs to 15 residues. Germline values: CDR1 SGHRS, CDR2 YFSETQ. The chain's CDR3 is CASSLEGDKDQPQHF. DNA for the CDR3: TGCGCCAGCAGCTTGGAGGGGGACAAGGATCAGCCCCAGCATTTT. The variable domain in full, with the rest retrieved from reference TRBV5-1 and TRBJ1-5, is KAGVTQTPRYLIKTRGQQVTLSCSPISGHRSVSWYQQTPGQGLQFLFEYFSETQRNKGNFPGRFSGRQFSNSRSEMNVSTLELGDSALYLCASSLEGDKDQPQHFGDGTRLSIL.

The rearrangement uses TRBV9 and TRBJ1-5; 10 bases match TRBD1. J lost 1 base, V lost 2 bases, and 0 bases had no gene match. This CDR3 has 15 amino acids. Per germline, CDR1 SGDLS and CDR2 YYNGEE. CDR3 coding DNA: TGTGCCAGCAGCGTGGGACAGGGGAGCAATCAGCCCCAGCATTTT. This encodes CASSVGQGSNQPQHF.

This clone showed up just once. V and J are TRBV5-6 and TRBJ2-1, with 11 bases matching TRBD2. Germline V gene sequence: CDR1 SGHDT, CDR2 YYEEEE. After removal of 3 bases from V and 6 bases from J, the junction contained 8 bases not matched to a gene. This CDR3 is 16 amino acids long. CDR3 loop: CASSSLLAGALNEQFF. The CDR3 DNA reads TGTGCCAGCAGCTCCTTACTAGCGGGAGCCCTCAATGAGCAGTTCTTC.

The rearrangement joins TRBV10-2 to TRBJ2-2, with D perhaps TRBD2 (6 bases). Per germline, CDR1 WSHSY and CDR2 SAAADI. With 0 bases removed from V and 0 bases from J, the gap between germline ends came to 8 bases. The CDR3 contains 16 residues. The DNA of the CDR3 is TGCGCCAGCAGTGAGTCGGGACTCGCGAACACCGGGGAGCTGTTTTTT. Translating it yields CASSESGLANTGELFF.

The chain recombines TRBV11-2 with TRBJ2-7, with no clear D. CDR3 length: 14 amino acids. Trimming left V 7 bases short and J 6 bases short, with 19 bases between. Looked up from germline, CDR1 is SGHAT and CDR2 is FQNNGV. CDR3 sequence reads: CASKERTRVSEQYF. The CDR3 DNA sequence: TGTGCCAGCAAGGAGAGAACGAGAGTCTCCGAGCAGTACTTC. The variable domain in full, completed from reference TRBV11-2 and TRBJ2-7, reads EAGVAQSPRYKIIEKRQSVAFWCNPISGHATLYWYQQILGQGPKLLIQFQNNGVVDDSQLPKDRFSAERLKGVDSTLKIQPAKLEDSAVYLCASKERTRVSEQYFGPGTRLTVT.

The V gene is TRBV7-9, the J gene TRBJ2-1; maybe TRBD2 (6 bases). The germline V gene has CDR1 SEHNR and CDR2 FQNEAQ (reference sequence). The V gene lost 5 bases and the J gene lost 8 bases, with 10 bases spanning the gap. The CDR3 runs 12 residues. The CDR3 loop is CASSQRAHEQFF. CDR3 coding DNA: TGTGCCAGCAGCCAGCGGGCCCATGAGCAGTTCTTC.

The chain couples TRBV15 to TRBJ1-5, with D perhaps TRBD1 (5 bases). The ends were cut back, 0 bases at V and 0 bases at J, with 12 bases in the middle. The CDR3 is made up of 17 amino acids. Germline lookup yields CDR1 LNHNV and CDR2 YYDKDF (reference sequence). CDR3 protein: CATSRDKGPYSNQPQHF. The CDR3 DNA follows: TGTGCCACCAGCAGAGATAAGGGACCCTATAGCAATCAGCCCCAGCATTTT. Combining the CDR3 with reference TRBV15 and TRBJ1-5 gives the whole variable domain DAMVIQNPRYQVTQFGKPVTLSCSQTLNHNVMYWYQQKSSQAPKLLFHYYDKDFNNEADTPDNFQSRRPNTSFCFLDIRSPGLGDTAMYLCATSRDKGPYSNQPQHFGDGTRLSIL.

The chain employs TRBV5-1 and TRBJ2-7; TRBD2 aligns across 11 bases. The length of the CDR3 is 16 residues. Germline V gene sequence: CDR1 SGHRS, CDR2 YFSETQ. V lost 2 bases and J lost 0; bases outside the gene matches: 4. The CDR3 DNA reads TGCGCCAGCAGCTTTATAGCGGGGGGGCCCTCCTACGAGCAGTACTTC. It translates to CASSFIAGGPSYEQYF.

The chain uses TRBV2 and TRBJ1-3; 7 positions agree with TRBD1. Germline trimming cut 6 bases from V and 2 bases from J; bases unmatched to any gene: 10. The V gene's germline CDR1 is SNHLY and CDR2 FYNNEI. CDR3 length: 16 residues. The CDR3 nucleotides read TGTGCCAGCAGCACGGATAGGGGGCTACCTGGAAACACCATATATTTT. Translation: CASSTDRGLPGNTIYF.

Concerning this clone: Other DNA sequences within the sample encode an identical CDR3. The gene calls are TRBV19 and TRBJ1-5, with D unresolved. Germline V gene lookup returns CDR1 LNHDA and CDR2 SQIVND (reference sequence). This CDR3 is built from 14 residues. Trimming took 6 bases from V and 2 from J, leaving 11 bases between them. The CDR3 loop is CASSITTGNQPQHF. CDR3 nucleotide sequence: TGTGCCAGTAGCATAACTACAGGCAATCAGCCCCAGCATTTT.

The CDR3 loop reads CASSSGTSGNTIYF. As DNA, the CDR3 is TGTGCCAGCAGTTCAGGGACCTCTGGAAACACCATATATTTT. V gene TRBV27 combines with J gene TRBJ1-3; the D gene is possibly TRBD1 (5 bases). The CDR3 runs 14 residues. Germline-derived CDR1 and CDR2 are MNHEY and SMNVEV (reference sequence). V was cut by 4 bases and J by 0 bases, with 7 bases left in between.

The rearrangement uses TRBV5-1 and TRBJ2-3, with D possibly TRBD1 on 5 matching bases. Trimming shortened V by 1 base and J by 0 bases, and 9 bases separated the two germline ends. The CDR3 totals 15 residues. Per the germline V gene, CDR1 is SGHRS and CDR2 is YFSETQ. The DNA of the CDR3 is TGCGCCAGCAGCTTGCTGACAGCAAGCACAGATACGCAGTATTTT. It codes for CASSLLTASTDTQYF.

The count of this clone is one. CDR3 nucleotide sequence: TGCGCCAGCAGCTCTTCGACAGGGGTCGGCACTGAAGCTTTCTTT. Translating it yields CASSSSTGVGTEAFF. The V call is TRBV5-1, the J call TRBJ1-1, with 8 positions matching TRBD1. V lost 3 bases to trimming and J lost 4 bases; unmatched junction nucleotides: 8. The CDR3 is made up of 15 amino acids. CDR1 is SGHRS, CDR2 YFSETQ, per germline.

CDR3 sequence (DNA): TGCGCCAGCAGCGAAAGCCCCGGGGACCAGCCCCAGCATTTT. This encodes CASSESPGDQPQHF. This chain uses TRBV5-1 with TRBJ1-5; D perhaps matches TRBD1 (5 bases). Per germline, CDR1 SGHRS and CDR2 YFSETQ. V was cut by 4 bases and J by 7 bases, with 15 bases left in between. The CDR3 covers 14 residues.

This chain links TRBV5-1 with TRBJ2-1; D is possibly TRBD1 (5 bases). This CDR3 region has 16 residues. Germline V CDR1 and CDR2: SGHRS, YFSETQ. V lost 0 bases, J lost 6 bases, and 16 bases lay in between. For the CDR3, the DNA is TGCGCCAGCAGCTTGGCTCCGTCAGGGCCACCCAATGAGCAGTTCTTC. This sequence encodes CASSLAPSGPPNEQFF. Variable domain in full (rest from reference TRBV5-1 and TRBJ2-1): KAGVTQTPRYLIKTRGQQVTLSCSPISGHRSVSWYQQTPGQGLQFLFEYFSETQRNKGNFPGRFSGRQFSNSRSEMNVSTLELGDSALYLCASSLAPSGPPNEQFFGPGTRLTVL.

The V and J genes are TRBV2 and TRBJ1-3; D ambiguous. The CDR3 runs 17 residues. CDR1 is SNHLY and CDR2 is FYNNEI in the germline V gene. V was pared by 3 bases and J by 4 bases, with 19 bases between. In DNA form, the CDR3 reads TGTGCCAGCAGTGAGAGGTTCCTGAGGATGGGGGGAAACACCATATATTTT. Translating it yields CASSERFLRMGGNTIYF.

This chain links TRBV28 with TRBJ2-3, with D perhaps TRBD1 (5 bases). The length of the CDR3 is 13 residues. V shed 5 bases and J shed 4 bases, with 10 bases lying between them. In germline, CDR1 is MDHEN, CDR2 SYDVKM. CDR3 bases: TGTGCCAGCAGTACTGGGGCCCCAGATACGCAGTATTTT. This sequence encodes CASSTGAPDTQYF.

The chain is built from TRBV5-1 and TRBJ2-2; TRBD2 matches at 10 bases. The germline gives CDR1 SGHRS, CDR2 YFSETQ. The CDR3 contains 15 residues. Trimming at V came to 4 bases and at J to 1 base, leaving 1 base not matched to a gene. Written as DNA, the CDR3 is TGCGCCAGCAGCCGGACTAGCGGGAACACCGGGGAGCTGTTTTTT. Translating gives CASSRTSGNTGELFF.